Sequencing of this T cell receptor (beta chain) was carried out in a study of CD8 T cells in ankylosing spondylitis. Study-wide points: The study looked at matched synovial fluid samples from ankylosing spondylitis patients. Disease-linked clones were reported to be significantly enriched there. A motif of 7 to 9 highly homologous TCR beta variants was seen as apparently characteristic of ankylosing spondylitis blood. Disease-linked clones were CD8+ and relatively rare in peripheral blood. In reactive arthritis synovial fluid and blood, some motif variants had been reported before.

Remarks on this clonotype: The antigen is unknown.

CDR1 SGHTA and CDR2 FQGNSA come from the germline V gene. V lost 0 bases, J lost 7 bases, and 12 bases lay in between. There are 15 residues in the CDR3. Quantitative 5'-RACE with molecular barcodes generated TCR beta libraries. TCRdb passed the 5' RACE reads through MiXCR, listing each CDR3 protein once. The sample holds under 550,000 distinct CDR3 sequences; roughly 25% are singletons and the top ten take roughly 1%. V is TRBV7-2 and J is TRBJ1-4; the D is unclear. The sequencing input was blood, either unsorted or a sorted T cell fraction (not recorded which). This receptor was taken from a male donor with ankylosing spondylitis. In nucleotides, the CDR3 is TGTGCCAGCAGCTTAGCGGGCCAGACGTTTGAAAAACTGTTTTTT. Translating it yields CASSLAGQTFEKLFF.